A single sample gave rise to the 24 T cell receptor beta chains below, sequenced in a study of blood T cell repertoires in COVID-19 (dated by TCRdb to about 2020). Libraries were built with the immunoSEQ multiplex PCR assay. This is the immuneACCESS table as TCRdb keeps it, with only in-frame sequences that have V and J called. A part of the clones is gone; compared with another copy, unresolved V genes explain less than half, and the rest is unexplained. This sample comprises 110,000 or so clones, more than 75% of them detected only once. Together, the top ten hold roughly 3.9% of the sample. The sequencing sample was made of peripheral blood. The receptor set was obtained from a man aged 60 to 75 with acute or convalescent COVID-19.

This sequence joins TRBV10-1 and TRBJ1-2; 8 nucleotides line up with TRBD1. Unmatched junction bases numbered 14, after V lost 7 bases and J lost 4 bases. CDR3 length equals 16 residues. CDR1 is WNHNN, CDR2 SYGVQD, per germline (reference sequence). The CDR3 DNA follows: TGCGCCAGCAACATACACCCGGGACAGGATTTCTATGGCTACACCTTC. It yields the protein CASNIHPGQDFYGYTF.

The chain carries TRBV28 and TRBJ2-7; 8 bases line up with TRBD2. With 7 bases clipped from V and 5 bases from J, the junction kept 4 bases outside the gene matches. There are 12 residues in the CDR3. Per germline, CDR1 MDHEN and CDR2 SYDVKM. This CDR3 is CASIGLANEQYF. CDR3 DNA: TGTGCCAGCATAGGACTAGCCAACGAGCAGTACTTC.

CDR3 sequence: CASSPQGRYEQYF. As DNA, the CDR3 is TGTGCCAGTAGTCCACAGGGGCGATACGAGCAGTACTTC. The V gene is TRBV19, the J gene TRBJ2-7, with 7 bases identical to TRBD1. This CDR3 is built from 13 residues. Looked up from germline, CDR1 is LNHDA and CDR2 is SQIVND (reference sequence). The V segment lost 5 bases and the J segment 4 bases; nucleotides outside the gene matches: 5.

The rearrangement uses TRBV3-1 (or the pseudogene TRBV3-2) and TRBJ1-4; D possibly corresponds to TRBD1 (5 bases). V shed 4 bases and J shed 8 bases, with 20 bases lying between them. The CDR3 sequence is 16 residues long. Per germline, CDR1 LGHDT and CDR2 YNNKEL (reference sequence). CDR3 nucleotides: TGTGCCAGCAGCCTTGCCTTAGGACATACCACAGAAAAACTGTTTTTT. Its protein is CASSLALGHTTEKLFF.

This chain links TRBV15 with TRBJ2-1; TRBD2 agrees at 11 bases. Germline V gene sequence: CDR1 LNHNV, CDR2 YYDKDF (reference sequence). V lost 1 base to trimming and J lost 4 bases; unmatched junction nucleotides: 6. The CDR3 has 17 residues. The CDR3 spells CATSRVGGLADYNEQFF. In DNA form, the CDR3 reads TGTGCCACCAGCAGAGTAGGGGGACTAGCGGATTACAATGAGCAGTTCTTC.

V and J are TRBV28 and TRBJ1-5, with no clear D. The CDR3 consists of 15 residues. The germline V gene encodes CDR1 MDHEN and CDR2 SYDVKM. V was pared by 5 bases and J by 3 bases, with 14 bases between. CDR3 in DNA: TGTGCCAGCAGTGCCCTTGAGGGTTTCAATCAGCCCCAGCATTTT. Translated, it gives CASSALEGFNQPQHF.

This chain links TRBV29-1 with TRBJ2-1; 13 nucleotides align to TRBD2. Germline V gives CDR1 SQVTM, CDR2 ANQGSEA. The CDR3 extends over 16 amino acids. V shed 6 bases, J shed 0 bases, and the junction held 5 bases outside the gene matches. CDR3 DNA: TGCAGCGTGGATGGACTAGCGGGAGTCTCCTACAATGAGCAGTTCTTC. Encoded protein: CSVDGLAGVSYNEQFF.

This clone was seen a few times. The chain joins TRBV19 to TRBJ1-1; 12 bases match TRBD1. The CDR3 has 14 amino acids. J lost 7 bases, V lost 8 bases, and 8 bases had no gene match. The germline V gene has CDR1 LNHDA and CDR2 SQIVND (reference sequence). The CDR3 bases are TGTGCCAGTCGGGACAGGGGGCGACAGCTTGAAGCTTTCTTT. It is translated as CASRDRGRQLEAFF.

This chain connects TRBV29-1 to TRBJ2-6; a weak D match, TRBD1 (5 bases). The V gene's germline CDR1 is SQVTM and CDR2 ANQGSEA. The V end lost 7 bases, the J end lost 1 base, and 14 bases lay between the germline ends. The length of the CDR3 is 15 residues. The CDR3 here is CSATVGQSGANVLTF. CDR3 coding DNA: TGCAGCGCCACGGTTGGACAATCTGGGGCCAACGTCCTGACTTTC.

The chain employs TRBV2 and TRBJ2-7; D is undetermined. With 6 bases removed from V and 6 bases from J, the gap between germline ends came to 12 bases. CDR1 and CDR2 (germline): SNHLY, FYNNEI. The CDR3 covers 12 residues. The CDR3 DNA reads TGTGCCAGCAGCCCTCAGGTGAGCGAGCAGTACTTC. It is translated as CASSPQVSEQYF.

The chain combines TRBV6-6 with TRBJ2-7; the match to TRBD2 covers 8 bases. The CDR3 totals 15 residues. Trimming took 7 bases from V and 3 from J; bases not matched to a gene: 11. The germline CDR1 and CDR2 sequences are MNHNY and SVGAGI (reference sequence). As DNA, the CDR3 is TGTGCCAGCACCCGGGGGGGGACATTAATCTACGAGCAGTACTTC. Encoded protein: CASTRGGTLIYEQYF.

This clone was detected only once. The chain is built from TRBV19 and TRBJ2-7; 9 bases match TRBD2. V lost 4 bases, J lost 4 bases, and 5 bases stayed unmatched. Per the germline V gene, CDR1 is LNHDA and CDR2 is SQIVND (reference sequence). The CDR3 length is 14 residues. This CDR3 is CASSNSGSLYEQYF. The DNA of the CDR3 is TGTGCCAGTAGTAATAGCGGGAGTCTGTACGAGCAGTACTTC.

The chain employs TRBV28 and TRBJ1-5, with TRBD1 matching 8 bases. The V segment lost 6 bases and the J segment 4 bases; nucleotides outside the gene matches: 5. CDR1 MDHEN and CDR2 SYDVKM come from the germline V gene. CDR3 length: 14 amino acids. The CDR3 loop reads CASSTTGENQPQHF. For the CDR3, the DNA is TGTGCCAGCAGCACGACAGGGGAGAATCAGCCCCAGCATTTT.

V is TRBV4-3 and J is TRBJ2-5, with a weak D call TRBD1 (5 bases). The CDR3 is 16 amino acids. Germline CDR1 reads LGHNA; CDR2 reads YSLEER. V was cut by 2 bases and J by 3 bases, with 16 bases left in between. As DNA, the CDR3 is TGCGCCAGCAGCCAAAGGGGCTACTCAATAGAAGAGACCCAGTACTTC. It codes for CASSQRGYSIEETQYF.

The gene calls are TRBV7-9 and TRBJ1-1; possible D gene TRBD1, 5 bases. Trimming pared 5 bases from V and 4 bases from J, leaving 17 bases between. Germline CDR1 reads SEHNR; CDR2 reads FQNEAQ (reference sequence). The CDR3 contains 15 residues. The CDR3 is CASSASQGDITEAFF. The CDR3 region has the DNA TGTGCCAGCAGCGCCTCTCAGGGTGACATCACTGAAGCTTTCTTT.

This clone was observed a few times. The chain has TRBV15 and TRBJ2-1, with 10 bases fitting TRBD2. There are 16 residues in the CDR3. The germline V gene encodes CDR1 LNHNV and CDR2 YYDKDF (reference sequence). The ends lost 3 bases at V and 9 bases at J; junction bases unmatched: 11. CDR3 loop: CATSSSRGLAGVEQFF. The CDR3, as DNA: TGTGCCACCAGCAGCTCCCGGGGCCTAGCGGGAGTTGAGCAGTTCTTC.

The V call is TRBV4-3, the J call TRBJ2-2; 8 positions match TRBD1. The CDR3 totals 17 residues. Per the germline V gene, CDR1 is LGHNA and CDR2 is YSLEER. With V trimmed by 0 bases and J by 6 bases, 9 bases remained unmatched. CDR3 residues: CASSQDSSNRGAGELFF. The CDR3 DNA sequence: TGCGCCAGCAGCCAAGACTCTAGTAACAGGGGGGCCGGGGAGCTGTTTTTT.

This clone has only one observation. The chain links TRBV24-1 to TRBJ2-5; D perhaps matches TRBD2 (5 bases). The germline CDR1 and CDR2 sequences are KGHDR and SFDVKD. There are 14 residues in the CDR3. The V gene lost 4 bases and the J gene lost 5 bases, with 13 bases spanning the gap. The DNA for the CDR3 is TGTGCCACCAGTGACACGGGAACAAAGGAGACCCAGTACTTC. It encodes CATSDTGTKETQYF.

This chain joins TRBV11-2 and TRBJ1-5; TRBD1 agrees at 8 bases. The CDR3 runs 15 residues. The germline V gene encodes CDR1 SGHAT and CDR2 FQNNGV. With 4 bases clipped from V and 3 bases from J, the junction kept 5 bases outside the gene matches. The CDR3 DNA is TGTGCCAGCAGCTCTCAGGGGGCTCTCAATCAGCCCCAGCATTTT. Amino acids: CASSSQGALNQPQHF.

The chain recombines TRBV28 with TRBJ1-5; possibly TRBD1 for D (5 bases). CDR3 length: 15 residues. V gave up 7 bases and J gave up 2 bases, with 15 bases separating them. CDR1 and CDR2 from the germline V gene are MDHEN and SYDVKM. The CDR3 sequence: CASISPQGRNQPQHF. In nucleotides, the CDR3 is TGTGCCAGCATTTCACCTCAGGGCCGCAATCAGCCCCAGCATTTT.

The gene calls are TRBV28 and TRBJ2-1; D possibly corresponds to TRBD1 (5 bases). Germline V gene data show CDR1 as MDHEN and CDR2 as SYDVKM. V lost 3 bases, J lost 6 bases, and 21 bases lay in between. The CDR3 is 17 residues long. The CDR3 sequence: CASSFLSSVVTGNEQFF. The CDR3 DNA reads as TGTGCCAGCAGTTTCCTTTCTAGTGTAGTAACAGGCAATGAGCAGTTCTTC. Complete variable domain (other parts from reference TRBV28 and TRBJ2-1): DVKVTQSSRYLVKRTGEKVFLECVQDMDHENMFWYRQDPGLGLRLIYFSYDVKMKEKGDIPEGYSVSREKKERFSLILESASTNQTSMYLCASSFLSSVVTGNEQFFGPGTRLTVL.

CDR3 residues: CASRGTGSSPLHF. Written as DNA, the CDR3 is TGTGCCAGCAGGGGGACAGGGTCCTCACCCCTCCACTTT. V usage is TRBV28 and J usage is TRBJ1-6, with 9 positions matching TRBD1. Germline V gene lookup returns CDR1 MDHEN and CDR2 SYDVKM. V gave up 6 bases and J gave up 10 bases; unmatched junction bases: 4. This CDR3 region has 13 residues. Based on the CDR3 plus reference TRBV28 and TRBJ1-6, the full variable domain is DVKVTQSSRYLVKRTGEKVFLECVQDMDHENMFWYRQDPGLGLRLIYFSYDVKMKEKGDIPEGYSVSREKKERFSLILESASTNQTSMYLCASRGTGSSPLHFGNGTRLTVT.

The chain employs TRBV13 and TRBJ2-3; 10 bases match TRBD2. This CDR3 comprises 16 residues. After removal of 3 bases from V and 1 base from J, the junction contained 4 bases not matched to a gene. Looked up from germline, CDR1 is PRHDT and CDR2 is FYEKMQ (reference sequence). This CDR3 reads CASSFLAGEGTDTQYF. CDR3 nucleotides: TGTGCCAGCAGCTTTCTAGCGGGAGAAGGCACAGATACGCAGTATTTT.

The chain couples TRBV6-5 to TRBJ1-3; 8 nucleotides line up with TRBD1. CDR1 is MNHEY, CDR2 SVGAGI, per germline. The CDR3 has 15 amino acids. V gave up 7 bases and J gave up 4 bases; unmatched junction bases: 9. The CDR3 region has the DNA TGTGCCAGCACCTCCATCAGGGGGCCCGGAAACACCATATATTTT. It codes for CASTSIRGPGNTIYF.